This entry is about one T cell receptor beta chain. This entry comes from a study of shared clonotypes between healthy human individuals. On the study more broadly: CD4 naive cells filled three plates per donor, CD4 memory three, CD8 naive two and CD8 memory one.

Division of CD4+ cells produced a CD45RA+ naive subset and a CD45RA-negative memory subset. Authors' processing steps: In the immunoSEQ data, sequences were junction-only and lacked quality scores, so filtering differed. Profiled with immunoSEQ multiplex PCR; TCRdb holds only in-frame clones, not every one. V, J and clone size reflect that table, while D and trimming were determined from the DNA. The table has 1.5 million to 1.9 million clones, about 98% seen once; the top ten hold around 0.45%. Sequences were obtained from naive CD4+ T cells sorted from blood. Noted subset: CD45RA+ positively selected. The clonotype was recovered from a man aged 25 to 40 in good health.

CDR3 nucleotides: TGCGCCAGCAGTGAGTCTAATTTGGGACGGGGTTTATACTTC. Encoded protein: CASSESNLGRGLYF. The chain is built from TRBV10-1 and TRBJ2-4, with D possibly called TRBD1 or TRBD2 (5 bases each). Germline CDR1 reads WNHNN; CDR2 reads SYGVQD (reference sequence). CDR3 length equals 14 residues. The V end lost 0 bases, the J end lost 16 bases, and 19 bases lay between the germline ends.